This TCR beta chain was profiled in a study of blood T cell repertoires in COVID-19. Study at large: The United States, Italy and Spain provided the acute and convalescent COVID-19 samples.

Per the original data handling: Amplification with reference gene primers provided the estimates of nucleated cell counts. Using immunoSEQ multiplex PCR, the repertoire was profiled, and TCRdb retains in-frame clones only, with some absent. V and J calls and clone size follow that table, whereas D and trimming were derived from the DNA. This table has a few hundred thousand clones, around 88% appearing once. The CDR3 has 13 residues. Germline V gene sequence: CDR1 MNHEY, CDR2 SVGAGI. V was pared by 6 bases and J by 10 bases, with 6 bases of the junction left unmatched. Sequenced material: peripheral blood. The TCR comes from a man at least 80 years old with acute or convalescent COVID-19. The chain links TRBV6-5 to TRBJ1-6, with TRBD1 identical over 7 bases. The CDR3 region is CASRDRADSPLHF. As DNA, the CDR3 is TGTGCCAGCAGAGACAGGGCGGACTCACCCCTCCACTTT.